The rows below give T cell receptor beta chains drawn from one sample of a study of CD8 T cells in Susac syndrome. TCRdb re-called the immunoSEQ multiplex PCR reads with MiXCR, one entry per CDR3 protein. The sample yields 300,000 or so distinct CDR3 sequences, about 92% seen once. Sequencing was performed on CD4+ T cells from PBMCs. These receptors originate from a human donor with multiple sclerosis. Both conserved end residues are trimmed from each CDR3.

>TRBJ2-3|TRBV6-6
ASSKEPRITDTQY
>TRBJ2-7|TRBV19
ASSTGGGVYEQY
>TRBJ1-2|TRBV7-8
ASSPDRPPDT
>TRBJ1-3|TRBV30
AWSALIGAGNTIY
>TRBJ2-6|TRBV18
ASSPISTQGANVLT
>TRBJ2-7|TRBV5-1
ASSSGSTYEQY
>TRBJ2-7|TRBV5-1
ASSLVTEGSEQY
>TRBJ2-7|TRBV6-2/TRBV6-3
ASSRGGHSGPEQY
>TRBJ2-3|TRBV21-1
ASSPLTGFAPTDTQY
>TRBJ2-3|TRBV2
ASLREVTDTQY
>TRBJ1-5|TRBV6-5
ASSYSDRYSNQPQH
>TRBJ2-7|TRBV6-5
ASSNRAAYEQY
>TRBJ1-1|TRBV9
ASSPSIGYEGSTEAF
>TRBJ1-2|TRBV7-2
ASSLGQAANYGYT
>TRBJ1-1|TRBV6-5
ASSYSIVGSTEAF
>TRBJ2-3|TRBV20-1
SARDLPKSTDTQY
>TRBJ2-2|TRBV7-2
ASETGDAPPNTGELF
>TRBJ1-5|TRBV20-1
SASGEFQPQH
>TRBJ2-5|TRBV4-2
ASSPGGAWETQY
>TRBJ1-5|TRBV20-1
SAGAPNQPQH
>TRBJ2-2|TRBV5-4
ASSLRDRGPNTGELF
>TRBJ1-2|TRBV5-4
ASSPRAGDRYGYT